These 8 T cell receptor beta chains came from one sample sequenced in a study of shared clonotypes between healthy human individuals. Sequenced by immunoSEQ multiplex PCR; TCRdb stores in-frame clones only, minus some. The top ten clones hold more than 9.5% of a sample with a few hundred thousand clones, over 60% of them seen once. The sample was memory CD4+ T cells sorted from blood. Described subset: CD45RA-negative fraction. These receptors came from a man aged 30 to 39 in good health.

Ten or more counts support this clone. The rearrangement links TRBV6-6 to TRBJ1-2; no clear D. Trimming took off 2 bases at V and 8 bases at J, with 12 bases between the two ends. CDR3 length: 13 amino acids. Germline-derived CDR1 and CDR2 are MNHNY and SVGAGI (reference sequence). The CDR3 spells CASSYGAGGGYTF. Here the CDR3 DNA reads TGTGCCAGCAGTTACGGCGCAGGCGGGGGCTACACCTTC.

The rearrangement uses TRBV4-1 and TRBJ1-2; TRBD1 aligns across 7 bases. Trimming at V came to 1 base and at J to 2 bases, leaving 4 bases not matched to a gene. The CDR3 consists of 15 residues. Germline V gene lookup returns CDR1 MGHRA and CDR2 YSYEKL. In DNA, the CDR3 is TGCGCCAGCAGCCAAGTAACAGGGGCGAACTATGGCTACACCTTC. This translates into CASSQVTGANYGYTF.

The rearrangement uses TRBV7-6 and TRBJ2-3, with a weak D call TRBD2 (6 bases). The CDR3 totals 15 residues. Germline V gene sequence: CDR1 SGHVS, CDR2 FNYEAQ. V gave up 0 bases and J gave up 0 bases, with 7 bases separating them. The CDR3 DNA reads TGTGCCAGCAGCTTAGCGCTAGCGAGCACAGATACGCAGTATTTT. Encoded protein: CASSLALASTDTQYF. The full variable domain, rest sourced from reference TRBV7-6 and TRBJ2-3, is GAGVSQSPRYKVTKRGQDVALRCDPISGHVSLYWYRQALGQGPEFLTYFNYEAQQDKSGLPNDRFSAERPEGSISTLTIQRTEQRDSAMYRCASSLALASTDTQYFGPGTRLTVL.

This clone has only a few counts. V is TRBV5-1 and J is TRBJ2-2; the match to TRBD2 covers 8 bases. Germline CDR1 is SGHRS and CDR2 is YFSETQ. The V gene end was trimmed by 2 bases and the J gene end by 5 bases; junction bases not matched to a gene: 17. There are 19 residues in the CDR3. The CDR3 DNA sequence: TGCGCCAGCAGCTTCGTAGGACGCGGGAGCGGGAGTGGGACCGGGGAGCTGTTTTTT. It is translated as CASSFVGRGSGSGTGELFF.

The V call is TRBV7-9, the J call TRBJ1-2, with D perhaps matching TRBD1 (5 bases). With 1 base removed from V and 8 bases from J, the gap between germline ends came to 14 bases. This CDR3 has 14 residues. CDR1 and CDR2 from the germline V gene are SEHNR and FQNEAQ (reference sequence). In DNA, the CDR3 is TGTGCCAGCAGCTTAGAGAGTCAGGGCGGAGGCTACACCTTC. Amino acid sequence: CASSLESQGGGYTF.

This chain joins TRBV28 and TRBJ2-1; 13 bases agree with TRBD2. The CDR3 totals 15 residues. Germline CDR1 MDHEN, CDR2 SYDVKM. Trimming at V came to 5 bases and at J to 6 bases, leaving 4 bases not matched to a gene. The CDR3 coding sequence is TGTGCCAGCAGTGGACTAGCGGGAGTGGTCAATGAGCAGTTCTTC. Its translation: CASSGLAGVVNEQFF.

This chain uses TRBV2 with TRBJ1-1; 7 bases fit TRBD1. Germline lookup yields CDR1 SNHLY and CDR2 FYNNEI. J was trimmed by 1 base and V by 7 bases; bases with no gene match: 3. This CDR3 contains 13 residues. The CDR3 DNA is TGTGCCAGCATTCGGGACAGGAACACTGAAGCTTTCTTT. It encodes CASIRDRNTEAFF. Supplemented by reference TRBV2 and TRBJ1-1, the full variable domain reads EPEVTQTPSHQVTQMGQEVILRCVPISNHLYFYWYRQILGQKVEFLVSFYNNEISEKSEIFDDQFSVERPDGSNFTLKIRSTKLEDSAMYFCASIRDRNTEAFFGQGTRLTVV.

Only a few counts were recorded for this clone. The chain's CDR3 is CASSFSEGAVYNEQFF. DNA of the CDR3: TGCGCCAGCAGCTTTAGCGAGGGGGCGGTATACAATGAGCAGTTCTTC. V usage is TRBV5-1 and J usage is TRBJ2-1, with 7 bases aligning to TRBD1. CDR1 is SGHRS and CDR2 is YFSETQ in the germline V gene. CDR3 length: 16 amino acids. V was pared by 2 bases and J by 4 bases, with 9 bases of the junction left unmatched.